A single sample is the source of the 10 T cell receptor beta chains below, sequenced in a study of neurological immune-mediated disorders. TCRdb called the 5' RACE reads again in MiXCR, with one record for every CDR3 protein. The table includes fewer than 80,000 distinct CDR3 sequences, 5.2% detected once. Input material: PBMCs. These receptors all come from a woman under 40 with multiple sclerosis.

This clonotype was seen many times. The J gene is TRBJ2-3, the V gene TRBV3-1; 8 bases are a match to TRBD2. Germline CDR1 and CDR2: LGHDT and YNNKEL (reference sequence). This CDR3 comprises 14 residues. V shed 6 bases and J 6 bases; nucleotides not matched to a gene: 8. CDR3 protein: CASSPSGGGDTQYF. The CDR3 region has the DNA TGTGCCAGCAGTCCTTCGGGGGGGGGCGATACGCAGTATTTT.

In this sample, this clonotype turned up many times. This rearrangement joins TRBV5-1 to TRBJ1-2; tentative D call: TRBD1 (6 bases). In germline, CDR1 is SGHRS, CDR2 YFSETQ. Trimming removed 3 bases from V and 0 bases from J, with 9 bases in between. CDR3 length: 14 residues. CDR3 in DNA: TGCGCCAGCAGCTCCCGGACAGCTAACTATGGCTACACCTTC. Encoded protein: CASSSRTANYGYTF. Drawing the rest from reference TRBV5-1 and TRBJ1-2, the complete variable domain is KAGVTQTPRYLIKTRGQQVTLSCSPISGHRSVSWYQQTPGQGLQFLFEYFSETQRNKGNFPGRFSGRQFSNSRSEMNVSTLELGDSALYLCASSSRTANYGYTFGSGTRLTVV.

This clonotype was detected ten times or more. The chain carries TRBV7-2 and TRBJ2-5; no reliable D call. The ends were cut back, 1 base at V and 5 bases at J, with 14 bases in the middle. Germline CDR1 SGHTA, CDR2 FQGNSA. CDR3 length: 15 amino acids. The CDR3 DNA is TGTGCCAGCAGCTTAGATCCGGGTCTGGGCGAGACCCAGTACTTC. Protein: CASSLDPGLGETQYF.

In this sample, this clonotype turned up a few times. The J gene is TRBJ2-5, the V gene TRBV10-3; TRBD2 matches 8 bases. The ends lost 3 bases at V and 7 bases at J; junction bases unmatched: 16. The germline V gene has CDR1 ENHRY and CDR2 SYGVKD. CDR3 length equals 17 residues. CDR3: CAISDRDRTSLPGTQYF. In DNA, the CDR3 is TGTGCCATCAGTGATAGGGACCGGACTAGCCTGCCGGGGACCCAGTACTTC.

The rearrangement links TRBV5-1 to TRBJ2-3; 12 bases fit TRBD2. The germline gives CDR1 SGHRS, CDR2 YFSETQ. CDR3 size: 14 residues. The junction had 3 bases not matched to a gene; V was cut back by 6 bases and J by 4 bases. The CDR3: CASKLAGGSDTQYF. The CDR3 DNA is TGCGCCAGCAAACTAGCGGGGGGCTCAGATACGCAGTATTTT.

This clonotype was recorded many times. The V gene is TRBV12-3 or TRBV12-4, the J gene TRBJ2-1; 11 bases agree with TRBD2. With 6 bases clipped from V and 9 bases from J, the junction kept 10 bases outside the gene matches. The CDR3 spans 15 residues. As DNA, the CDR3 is TGTGCCAGCAGCCCCACTAGCGGGGGAGGTACTGAGCAGTTCTTC. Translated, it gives CASSPTSGGGTEQFF.

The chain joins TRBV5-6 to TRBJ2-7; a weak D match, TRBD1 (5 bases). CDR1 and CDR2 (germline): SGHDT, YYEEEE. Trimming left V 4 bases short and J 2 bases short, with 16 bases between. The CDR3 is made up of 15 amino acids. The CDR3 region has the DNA TGTGCCAGCAGCCGCGCCGGACAAGTGCCCTACGAGCAGTACTTC. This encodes CASSRAGQVPYEQYF.

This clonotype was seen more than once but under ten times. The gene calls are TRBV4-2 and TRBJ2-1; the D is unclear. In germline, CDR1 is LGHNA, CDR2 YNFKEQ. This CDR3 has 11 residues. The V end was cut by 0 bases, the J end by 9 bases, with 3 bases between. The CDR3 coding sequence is TGTGCCAGCAGCCAAGACTTTGAGCAGTTCTTC. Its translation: CASSQDFEQFF.

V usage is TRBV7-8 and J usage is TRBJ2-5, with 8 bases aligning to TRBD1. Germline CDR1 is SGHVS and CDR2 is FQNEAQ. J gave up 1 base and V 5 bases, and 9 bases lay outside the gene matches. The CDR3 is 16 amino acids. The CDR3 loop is CASSPRTGTFQETQYF. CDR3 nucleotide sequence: TGTGCCAGCAGCCCCCGGACAGGGACCTTCCAAGAGACCCAGTACTTC.

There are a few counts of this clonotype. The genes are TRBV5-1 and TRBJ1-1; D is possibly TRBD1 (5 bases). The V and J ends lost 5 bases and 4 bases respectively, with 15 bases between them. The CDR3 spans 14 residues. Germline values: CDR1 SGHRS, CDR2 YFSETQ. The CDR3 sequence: CASSFDGGGTEAFF. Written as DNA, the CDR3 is TGCGCCAGCAGTTTCGACGGGGGAGGCACTGAAGCTTTCTTT.